One and the same sample provided the 20 T cell receptor beta chains below, sequenced in a study of control samples from healthy donors and cancer patients. Assay used: immunoSEQ multiplex PCR; TCRdb lists only in-frame clones, some missing. The sample carries some 130,000 clones, roughly 90% recorded once. The sequenced sample was blood. All receptors derive from a man younger than 35 in good health.

This chain links TRBV10-2 with TRBJ1-1, with unresolved D. Trimming took 8 bases from V and 4 from J, leaving 8 bases between them. The CDR3 covers 11 residues. CDR1 WSHSY and CDR2 SAAADI come from the germline V gene. The DNA for the CDR3 is TGCGCCAGCGGTCCAGGCACTGAAGCTTTCTTT. Protein: CASGPGTEAFF.

The V call is TRBV27, the J call TRBJ2-7; 8 nucleotides line up with TRBD1. The CDR3 consists of 13 residues. CDR1 and CDR2 (germline): MNHEY, SMNVEV (reference sequence). With V trimmed by 7 bases and J by 3 bases, 5 bases remained unmatched. CDR3 nucleotide sequence: TGTGCCAGCACAAAGACAGGGGACTACGAGCAGTACTTC. This translates into CASTKTGDYEQYF.

This clone has just one count. V and J are TRBV5-1 and TRBJ2-6; the match to TRBD1 covers 9 bases. This CDR3 has 16 residues. Losses at the gene ends were 5 bases for V and 1 base for J; bases not matched to a gene: 4. Germline CDR1 and CDR2: SGHRS and YFSETQ. The CDR3 loop reads CASSSGQGSGANVLTF. In nucleotides, the CDR3 is TGCGCCAGCAGTTCGGGACAGGGTTCTGGGGCCAACGTCCTGACTTTC. The complete variable domain, with remaining parts taken from reference TRBV5-1 and TRBJ2-6, reads KAGVTQTPRYLIKTRGQQVTLSCSPISGHRSVSWYQQTPGQGLQFLFEYFSETQRNKGNFPGRFSGRQFSNSRSEMNVSTLELGDSALYLCASSSGQGSGANVLTFGAGSRLTVL.

The chain links TRBV18 to TRBJ2-7; 7 positions match TRBD1. The germline gives CDR1 KGHSH, CDR2 LQKENI. Trimming took 3 bases from V and 0 from J; bases not matched to a gene: 8. This CDR3 has 16 amino acids. The CDR3 reads CASSPLRGRSSYEQYF. The CDR3 DNA reads as TGTGCCAGCTCACCGCTGAGGGGGCGCAGCTCCTACGAGCAGTACTTC.

This chain joins TRBV5-1 and TRBJ1-6; maybe TRBD1 (6 bases). The V gene's germline CDR1 is SGHRS and CDR2 YFSETQ. V lost 5 bases and J lost 4, with 19 bases in between. The CDR3 runs to 17 residues. The CDR3 DNA reads TGCGCCAGCAGTAGTGGGAGCGGGGGCACGTATAATTCACCCCTCCACTTT. As protein: CASSSGSGGTYNSPLHF.

This clone was detected a few times. This rearrangement joins TRBV13 to TRBJ1-6; D might be TRBD1 (5 bases). CDR3 length equals 16 residues. The V gene's germline CDR1 is PRHDT and CDR2 FYEKMQ (reference sequence). The V end was cut by 1 base, the J end by 4 bases, with 11 bases between. CDR3 sequence (DNA): TGTGCCAGCAGCTTAGATACAGGAAAATATAATTCACCCCTCCACTTT. This translates into CASSLDTGKYNSPLHF.

This sequence joins TRBV9 and TRBJ2-1; the D gene is possibly TRBD1 (5 bases). Trimming shortened V by 3 bases and J by 6 bases, and 13 bases separated the two germline ends. The CDR3 is made up of 14 amino acids. CDR1 and CDR2 from the germline V gene are SGDLS and YYNGEE. This chain's CDR3 is CASSASLGLNEQFF. In nucleotides, the CDR3 is TGTGCCAGCAGCGCTTCTCTGGGGCTCAATGAGCAGTTCTTC.

The rearrangement uses TRBV11-3 and TRBJ2-7, with 12 positions matching TRBD2. This CDR3 is 15 amino acids long. J was trimmed by 9 bases and V by 1 base; bases with no gene match: 7. CDR1 and CDR2 from the germline V gene are SGHNT and YENEEA. The CDR3 bases are TGTGCCAGCAGCTTAGGGACTAGCGGGGCCGACGGGCAGTACTTC. It is translated as CASSLGTSGADGQYF.

The chain carries TRBV18 and TRBJ2-3, with 10 positions matching TRBD1. CDR3 length equals 15 residues. V was clipped by 0 bases and J by 4 bases; unmatched bases: 1. Germline V gives CDR1 KGHSH, CDR2 LQKENI. For the CDR3, the DNA is TGTGCCAGCTCACCACCGGGACAGGGGTCAGATACGCAGTATTTT. Protein sequence: CASSPPGQGSDTQYF.

V gene TRBV13 combines with J gene TRBJ2-1, with 8 positions matching TRBD2. Germline assignment: CDR1 PRHDT and CDR2 FYEKMQ (reference sequence). V lost 1 base, J lost 7 bases, and 6 bases stayed unmatched. The CDR3 is made up of 15 amino acids. In nucleotides, the CDR3 is TGTGCCAGCAGCTTAGCCGACGGGGGGGTAAATGAGCAGTTCTTC. Its protein is CASSLADGGVNEQFF.

CDR3 in amino acids: CASSTRQATPLHF. CDR3 nucleotides: TGTGCCAGTAGTACCCGACAGGCTACACCCCTCCACTTT. J is TRBJ1-6 and V is TRBV19, with a weak D call TRBD1 (6 bases). CDR1 and CDR2 (germline): LNHDA, SQIVND (reference sequence). The CDR3 is 13 amino acids. Trimming took off 4 bases at V and 11 bases at J, with 12 bases between the two ends.

The chain combines TRBV27 with TRBJ1-1; TRBD1 aligns across 8 bases. Germline CDR1 MNHEY, CDR2 SMNVEV (reference sequence). The CDR3 runs 14 residues. Germline trimming cut 3 bases from V and 6 bases from J; bases unmatched to any gene: 6. The CDR3 DNA follows: TGTGCCAGCAGTTTCAATCAGGGGGCCTCTGAAGCTTTCTTT. Encoded protein: CASSFNQGASEAFF.

The chain combines TRBV11-3 with TRBJ2-1; D gene ambiguous. The germline gives CDR1 SGHNT, CDR2 YENEEA. V was trimmed by 1 base and J by 0 bases, leaving 4 bases between them. The CDR3 has 14 residues. The CDR3 protein is CASSLGSSYNEQFF. The CDR3 coding sequence is TGTGCCAGCAGCTTAGGCAGCTCCTACAATGAGCAGTTCTTC.

This clone has a handful of counts. V is TRBV10-3 and J is TRBJ2-1, with a possible D match to TRBD2 (6 bases). Deletions cut 8 bases from V and 6 bases from J, with 14 bases between. The CDR3 has 13 amino acids. Germline CDR1 reads ENHRY; CDR2 reads SYGVKD. The CDR3 DNA is TGTGCCATCCGTGGCGGGGACGTCAATGAGCAGTTCTTC. Translated: CAIRGGDVNEQFF.

The CDR3 sequence is CASSSTTGGNTGELFF. CDR3 DNA: TGTGCCAGCAGCTCGACGACAGGGGGGAACACCGGGGAGCTGTTTTTT. This chain joins TRBV7-9 and TRBJ2-2, with TRBD1 matching over 9 bases. Trimming removed 4 bases from V and 1 base from J; junction bases left unmatched: 4. The CDR3 runs to 16 residues. Germline V gene sequence: CDR1 SEHNR, CDR2 FQNEAQ (reference sequence).

The chain is built from TRBV7-9 and TRBJ1-4; D is undetermined. Germline V CDR1 and CDR2: SEHNR, FQNEAQ (reference sequence). Trimming took 5 bases from V and 4 from J, leaving 11 bases between them. The CDR3 spans 14 residues. The CDR3 protein is CASSPLTSNEKLFF. CDR3 in DNA: TGTGCCAGCAGCCCCCTGACAAGTAATGAAAAACTGTTTTTT.

This chain connects TRBV7-7 to TRBJ2-1, with 12 bases aligning to TRBD2. V lost 0 bases and J lost 7; bases outside the gene matches: 4. The CDR3 totals 16 residues. Germline V gene sequence: CDR1 SSHAT, CDR2 FNYEAQ (reference sequence). Here the CDR3 DNA reads TGTGCCAGCAGCTTAGCGACTAGCGGGGGTTCGAATGAGCAGTTCTTC. This codes for CASSLATSGGSNEQFF.

The chain combines TRBV4-2 with TRBJ2-1, with 14 bases aligning to TRBD2. V lost 6 bases, J lost 3 bases, and 7 bases stayed unmatched. In germline, CDR1 is LGHNA, CDR2 YNFKEQ. The CDR3 is 17 amino acids. The CDR3 nucleotides read TGTGCCAGCAGGATCCGACTAGCGGGGGGGTTCTACAATGAGCAGTTCTTC. This codes for CASRIRLAGGFYNEQFF.

The genes are TRBV6-5 and TRBJ2-7; D is possibly TRBD1 or TRBD2 (5 bases each). Germline V gene data show CDR1 as MNHEY and CDR2 as SVGAGI. Trimming removed 10 bases at V and 0 bases at J, with 16 bases between. CDR3 size: 14 residues. The CDR3 region is CATEGRTYSYEQYF. The CDR3 coding sequence is TGTGCCACCGAGGGAAGGACATACTCCTACGAGCAGTACTTC.

The rearrangement links TRBV7-6 to TRBJ2-5, with TRBD2 matching 7 bases. Trimming cost V 4 bases and J 3 bases; bases outside gene matches: 2. This CDR3 contains 13 residues. The germline CDR1 and CDR2 sequences are SGHVS and FNYEAQ. The CDR3 is CASSSAGEETQYF. CDR3 nucleotides: TGTGCCAGCAGCTCCGCGGGGGAAGAGACCCAGTACTTC.